This T cell receptor (beta chain) was retrieved from a study of cytomegalovirus exposure and HLA in healthy donors. Findings and caveats of the study: Analysis performed later found 16,000 or so TCR beta sequences associated with HLA alleles at 0.05 false discovery rate. In a later analysis, TCR beta V- and J-gene trimming showed a link to a missense DCLRE1C variant.

Unmatched junction bases numbered 7, after V lost 0 bases and J lost 8 bases. This CDR3 has 15 amino acids. Germline CDR1 is GTSNPN and CDR2 is SVGIG (reference sequence). As concerns this clone: Its antigen is currently unknown.

Donors were nominally healthy when sampled, though unrecorded immune exposures were likely. The PCR used 60 Vbeta and 13 Jbeta primers. Clones were sequenced by immunoSEQ multiplex PCR, and TCRdb holds only the in-frame ones, with some missing. The repertoire consists of 95,000 to 100,000 clones, with under 85% occurring once and the leading ten covering 2% to 2.5%. Material for sequencing was PBMCs. The TCR originated in a middle-aged man in good health and CMV-seronegative. The chain has TRBV30 and TRBJ2-1, with 10 nucleotides matching TRBD2. CDR3 region: CAWSVLAGEGDEQFF. The CDR3 nucleotides are TGTGCCTGGAGTGTCCTAGCGGGAGAGGGGGATGAGCAGTTCTTC. The full variable domain, its missing parts supplied by reference TRBV30 and TRBJ2-1, is SQTIHQWPATLVQPVGSPLSLECTVEGTSNPNLYWYRQAAGRGLQLLFYSVGIGQISSEVPQNLSASRPQDRQFILSSKKLLLSDSGFYLCAWSVLAGEGDEQFFGPGTRLTVL.